This T cell receptor (beta chain) was sequenced for a study of blood T cell repertoires in COVID-19. Background on the study: Nucleic acid was either cDNA or gDNA, and it came from T cells, B-cell-depleted T cells, or PBMCs.

Sequencing was performed with immunoSEQ multiplex PCR; in TCRdb, only in-frame clones are kept and a portion is missing. The table lists some 64,000 clones, around 82% of them singletons. This CDR3 spans 12 amino acids. Germline CDR1 MDHEN, CDR2 SYDVKM. The ends were cut back, 3 bases at V and 8 bases at J, with 10 bases in the middle. This clone has more than one count but fewer than ten. The TCR was taken from a man aged 55 to 70 with COVID-19, enrolled during active disease. The chain employs TRBV28 and TRBJ1-2; perhaps TRBD1 as D (5 bases). Sample: peripheral blood. This chain's CDR3 is CASSLWGVGYTF. CDR3 in DNA: TGTGCCAGCAGTTTGTGGGGGGTGGGCTACACCTTC.